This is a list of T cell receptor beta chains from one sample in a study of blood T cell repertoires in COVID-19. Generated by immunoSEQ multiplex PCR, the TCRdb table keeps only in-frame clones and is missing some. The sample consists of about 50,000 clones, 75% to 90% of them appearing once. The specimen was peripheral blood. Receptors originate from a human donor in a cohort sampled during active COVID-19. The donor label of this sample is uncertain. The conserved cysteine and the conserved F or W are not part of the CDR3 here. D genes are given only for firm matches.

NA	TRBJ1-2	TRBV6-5	ASSSGTPYGYT
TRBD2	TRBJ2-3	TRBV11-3	ASSLGGLAGGVTDTQY
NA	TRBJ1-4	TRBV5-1	ASSPEVGFNEKLF
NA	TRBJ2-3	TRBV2	ASSDTVGGGPLDTQY
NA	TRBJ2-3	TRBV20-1	SASSWELQRGTDTQY
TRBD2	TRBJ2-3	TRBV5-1	ASSLAASGGAVDTQY
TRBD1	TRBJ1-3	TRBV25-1	ASSGTVDSGNTIY
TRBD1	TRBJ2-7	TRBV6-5	ASSSGTGSYEQY
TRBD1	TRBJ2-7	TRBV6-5	ASSRGTGLSYEQY
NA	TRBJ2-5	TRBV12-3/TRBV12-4	ASSPHETQY
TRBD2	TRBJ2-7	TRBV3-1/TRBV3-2	ASSQPTSGTSSYEQY
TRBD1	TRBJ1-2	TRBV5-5	ASSLIIRQGANYGYT
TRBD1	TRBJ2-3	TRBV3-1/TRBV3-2	ASSRRTGSSDTQY
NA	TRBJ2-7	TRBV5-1	ASSARGTFYEQY
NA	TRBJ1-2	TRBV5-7	ASSLASGNRHYGYT
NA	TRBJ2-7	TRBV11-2	ASSSLSDEQY
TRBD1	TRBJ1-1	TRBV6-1	ASSEATQGARWAEAF
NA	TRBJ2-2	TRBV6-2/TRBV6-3	ASSLGLTSGGELF
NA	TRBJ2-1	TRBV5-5	ASSLGFGPIRSEQF
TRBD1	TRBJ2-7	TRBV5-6	ASSPGPGQRTRFTYEQY
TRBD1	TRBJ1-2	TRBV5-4	ASSLRTGLANYGYT
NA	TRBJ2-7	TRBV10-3	AISNQQDTYEQY
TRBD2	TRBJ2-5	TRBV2	ASNSGGSGLETQY
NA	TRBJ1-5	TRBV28	ASSPLGQPQH
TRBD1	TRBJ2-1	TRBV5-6	ASSLSGTGEYNEQF
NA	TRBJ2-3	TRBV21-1	ASSKAPTGFSQDTQY
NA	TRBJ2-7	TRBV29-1	SVVPGGSYEQY
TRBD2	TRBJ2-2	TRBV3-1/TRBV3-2	ASSQGLAGVGGELF
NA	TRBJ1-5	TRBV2	ATGGGQPQH
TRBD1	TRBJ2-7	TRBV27	ASSTRQGSYEQY
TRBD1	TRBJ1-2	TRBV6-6	ASSSRVDRGAGGYT
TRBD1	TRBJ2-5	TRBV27	ASSQRGQYQETQY
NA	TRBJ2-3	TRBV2	ASSESGDGTDTQY
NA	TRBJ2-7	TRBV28	ASGRTGYEQY
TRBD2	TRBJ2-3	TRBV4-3	ASSLQERGGTDTQY
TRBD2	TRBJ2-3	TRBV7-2	ASSPLAGGLTDTQY
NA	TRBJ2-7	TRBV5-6	ASSLTGPSAGKQY
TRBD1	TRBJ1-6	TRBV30	AWSVLGQGANSPLH
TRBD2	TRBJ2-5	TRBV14	ASSQLGEGPSPTQY
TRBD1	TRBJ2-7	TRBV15	ATRKDRATPGQY
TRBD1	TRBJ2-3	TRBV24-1	ATSDLGQGRETDTQY
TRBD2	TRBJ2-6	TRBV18	ASSPGGGSGANVLT
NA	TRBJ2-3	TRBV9	ASSVQFTDTQY
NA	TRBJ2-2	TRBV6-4	ASSFSGASETGELF
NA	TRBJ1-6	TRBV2	ASSEGQGRSPLH
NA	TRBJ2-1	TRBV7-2	ASSPSRGGNNEQF
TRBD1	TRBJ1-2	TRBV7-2	ASSPTRTGNYGYT
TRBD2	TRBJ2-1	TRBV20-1	SASFSGGNNEQF
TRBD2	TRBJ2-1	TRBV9	ASSQRRGQGLAGGPGEQF
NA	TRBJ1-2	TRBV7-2	ASSLDSSYGYT
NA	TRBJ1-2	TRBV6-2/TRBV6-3	ASSYRSSGFYGYT